The sequence of this T cell receptor (beta chain) was determined in a study of blood T cell repertoires in COVID-19. V lost 4 bases to trimming and J lost 11 bases; unmatched junction nucleotides: 6. The CDR3 consists of 14 residues. Germline-derived CDR1 and CDR2 are MNHEY and SMNVEV (reference sequence). Across 24 US areas, participants ranged in age from roughly 18 to 95 years. Among Cohort 3 donors, those recovered had two negative PCRs, clearance, or symptom resolution. Clones were sequenced by immunoSEQ multiplex PCR, and TCRdb holds only the in-frame ones, with some missing. The sample consists of fewer than 200,000 clones, 82% of them appearing once.

The chain uses TRBV27 and TRBJ1-5, with TRBD1 matching 12 bases. The sample comprised PBMCs or T cells enriched from blood (not recorded which). This TCR was sampled from a man in his fifties or sixties who had recovered from COVID-19. DNA for the CDR3: TGTGCCAGCAGTTCCCCCGGGACAGGGGGCACCCAGCATTTT. Translated: CASSSPGTGGTQHF.